This TCR beta chain was captured by sequencing in a study of spatial heterogeneity in lung cancer (dated by TCRdb to the late 2010s). Broadly, across the study: More beta-chain than alpha-chain transcripts were consistently detected, likely reflecting higher beta-chain transcript abundance. In non-small cell lung cancer, the study made a quantitative comparison of TCR alpha and beta repertoires among multiple tumor regions, matched nontumor lung and blood. In the raw uncorrected reads, each unique combination of TCR and UMI appeared more than ten times on average. Nonsynonymous mutation counts, determined by whole-exome sequencing of tumor tissue, were related to features of the TCR repertoire. At surgery, both alpha and beta chains were TCR-sequenced in 220 tumor regions, fewer than 85 matched nontumor lung samples and a few dozen PBMC samples. Overall results and qualifications from the work: Additional single-cell paired TCR alpha and beta sequencing was considered necessary to confirm, at a functional level, the hypothesis that regional TCRs recognize regional mutations.

The library relied on 5' RACE. The sample was run on a NextSeq 500. To allow correction of PCR and sequencing errors, the TCR library protocol tagged every TCR cDNA molecule with a unique molecular identifier. The original pipeline was this. TCR identification, UMI-based error correction and CDR3 extraction were all carried out with Decombinator tools. TCRs above a frequency of 2 per 1,000, corresponding to the top 1% of the tumor frequency distribution, were defined as expanded. Rényi diversity was computed with the R vegan package after subsampling each repertoire 100 times to 5,000 TCRs. CDR3 similarity networks were built from amino acid triplet string-kernel similarity, connecting CDR3s with pairwise similarity above 0.82. The raw public reads went through TCRdb reprocessing: fastp at Q25, MiXCR clone calling, in-frame beta chains kept. Every entry covers one CDR3 protein and lists the most common genes and DNA from its rows. The V and J calls were not made by the authors but by TCRdb's processing. For this sample the table gives about 3,500 distinct CDR3 sequences, of which approximately 2.7% were detected only once. Clones ranked in the top ten supply roughly an eighth of the sample.

This clonotype is regarded as medium-sized (0.01 to 0.1%). The antigen it binds to is not known. Qualities for individual bases were not recorded, and no much larger clone is one base off. The label giving this sample's time point can be read as: sample taken at primary tumor resection. The donors were some 70 patients from the lung TRACERx cohort who had early-stage, untreated non-small cell lung cancer. Without any cell sorting, TCR sequencing was performed on whole RNA extracted either from tumor and nontumor lung tissue or from cryopreserved PBMC samples. Only patients for whom sufficient RNA was available from at least two tumor regions were selected for TCR sequencing. Before selection, tumor and adjacent nontumor lung specimens were reviewed by a lung pathologist. The sample in question was normal lung tissue next to the tumor, obtained at surgery. The receptor was derived from a female donor with early-stage non-small cell lung cancer.

Here is the DNA: TGTGCCAGCAGCTTATCTAGCGGGGGGGCGAGTGAGCAGTTCTTC. This gives the protein CASSLSSGGASEQFF. The chain is assembled from TRBV7-7 and TRBJ2-1; 12 junctional bases match TRBD2. CDR1 and CDR2 are read off the germline V gene (reference sequence) as SSHAT and FNYEAQ. The CDR3 runs 15 amino acids, cysteine and phenylalanine included. Solely the CDR3 DNA is kept, with 45 bases framed from the first base. V lost 2 bases and J lost 9 bases, and the count of bases not matched to a germline gene is 5.